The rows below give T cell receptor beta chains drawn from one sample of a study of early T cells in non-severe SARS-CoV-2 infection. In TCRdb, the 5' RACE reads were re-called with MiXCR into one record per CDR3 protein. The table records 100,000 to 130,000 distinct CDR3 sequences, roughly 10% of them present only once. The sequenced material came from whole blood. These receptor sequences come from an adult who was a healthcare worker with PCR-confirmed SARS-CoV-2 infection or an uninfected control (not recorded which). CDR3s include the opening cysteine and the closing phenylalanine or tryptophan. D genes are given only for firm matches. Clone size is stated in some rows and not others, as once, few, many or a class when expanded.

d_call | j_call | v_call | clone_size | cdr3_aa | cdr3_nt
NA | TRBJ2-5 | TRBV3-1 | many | CASSHSGSFETQYF | TGTGCCAGCAGCCATTCCGGATCCTTTGAGACCCAGTACTTC
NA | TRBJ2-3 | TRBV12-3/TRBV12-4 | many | CASSSRTAQYF | TGTGCCAGCAGTTCAAGGACGGCGCAGTATTTT
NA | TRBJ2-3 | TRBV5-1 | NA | CASSLWALSGTDTQYF | TGCGCCAGCAGCTTGTGGGCCCTTTCGGGCACAGATACGCAGTATTTT
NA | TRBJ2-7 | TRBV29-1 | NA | CSVAVNRFLYEQYF | TGCAGCGTTGCGGTGAACAGGTTCCTCTACGAGCAGTACTTC
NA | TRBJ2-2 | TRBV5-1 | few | CASSAHAGELFF | TGCGCCAGCAGCGCCCACGCCGGGGAGCTGTTTTTT
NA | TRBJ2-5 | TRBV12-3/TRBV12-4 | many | CASSPPGSLKETQYF | TGTGCCAGCAGTCCACCCGGGTCACTGAAGGAGACCCAGTACTTC
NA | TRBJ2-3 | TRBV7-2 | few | CASSLQAPDTQYF | TGTGCCAGCAGCTTGCAGGCTCCAGATACGCAGTATTTT
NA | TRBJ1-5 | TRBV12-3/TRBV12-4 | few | CASSPQGGGNQPQHF | TGTGCCAGCAGTCCACAGGGAGGAGGCAATCAGCCCCAGCATTTT
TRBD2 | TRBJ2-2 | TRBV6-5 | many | CASRRAGGYTGELFF | TGTGCCAGCAGAAGAGCGGGAGGGTACACCGGGGAGCTGTTTTTT
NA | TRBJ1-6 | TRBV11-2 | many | CASSLVTGSHYNSPLHF | TGTGCCAGCAGCTTAGTAACAGGCTCCCACTATAATTCACCCCTCCACTTT
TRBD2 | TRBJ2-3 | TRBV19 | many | CASSRGREVGDTQYF | TGTGCCAGTAGTAGGGGTCGGGAGGTAGGAGATACGCAGTATTTT
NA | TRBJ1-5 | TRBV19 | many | CVIDSHFNQPQHF | TGTGTCATCGACAGTCACTTCAATCAGCCCCAGCATTTT
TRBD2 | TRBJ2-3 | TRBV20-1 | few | CSARGLASRSATQYF | TGCAGTGCTAGGGGACTAGCGTCCCGGTCGGCTACGCAGTATTTT
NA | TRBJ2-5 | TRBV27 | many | CASSRRKGFQETQYF | TGTGCCAGCAGTCGCCGGAAGGGGTTCCAAGAGACCCAGTACTTC
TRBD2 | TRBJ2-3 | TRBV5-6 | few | CASSRPTSGDTQYF | TGTGCCAGCAGCAGGCCGACTAGCGGAGATACGCAGTATTTT
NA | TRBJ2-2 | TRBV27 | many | CASSFLASNTGELFF | TGTGCCAGCAGTTTTTTAGCGTCGAACACCGGGGAGCTGTTTTTT
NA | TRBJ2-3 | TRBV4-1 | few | CASSVLPADTQYF | TGCGCCAGCAGCGTCCTACCAGCAGATACGCAGTATTTT
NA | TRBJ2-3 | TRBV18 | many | CASSQGPDTQYF | TGTGCCAGCTCCCAAGGGCCAGATACGCAGTATTTT